The 22 T cell receptor beta chains below all came from one sample that was sequenced in a study of T-cell reconstitution after alpha-beta-depleted transplantation in children. Preparing the TCRbeta library involved the use of unique molecular identifiers. Each CDR3 protein gets one entry after TCRdb re-called the PCR reads with MiXCR. The profile shows under 400,000 distinct CDR3 sequences, more than 20% of them singletons. Sequenced here: PBMCs, mostly from graft donor cells, sampled 180 days after TCRalphabeta/CD19-depleted stem cell transplant. The receptors here all came from a male patient younger than 18 who had a stem cell transplant for acute lymphoblastic leukemia, so the T cells may come from the graft donor.

The V and J genes are TRBV12-3 or TRBV12-4 and TRBJ1-1; D not resolved. The CDR3 loop spans 15 amino acids. Trimming stripped 7 bases from V and 4 bases from J, with 19 bases between. CDR3 loop: CASTMPPGAFTEAFF. CDR3 coding DNA: TGTGCCAGCACCATGCCCCCTGGTGCATTCACTGAAGCTTTCTTT.

This chain connects TRBV10-3 to TRBJ2-2; D gene unclear. Per germline, CDR1 ENHRY and CDR2 SYGVKD. With 6 bases removed from V and 0 bases from J, the gap between germline ends came to 8 bases. CDR3 length: 14 residues. CDR3 region: CAIRTAANTGELFF. The CDR3 DNA reads as TGTGCCATCAGGACCGCCGCGAACACCGGGGAGCTGTTTTTT.

This chain connects TRBV27 to TRBJ2-1; 9 nucleotides match TRBD2. The V gene end was trimmed by 0 bases and the J gene end by 4 bases; junction bases not matched to a gene: 4. The germline V gene encodes CDR1 MNHEY and CDR2 SMNVEV (reference sequence). The CDR3 covers 16 residues. CDR3 nucleotides: TGTGCCAGCAGTTTATCCTATAGCGGGGGATACAATGAGCAGTTCTTC. Protein product: CASSLSYSGGYNEQFF.

The chain uses TRBV7-3 and TRBJ2-1; D not certain. The germline V gene encodes CDR1 SGHTA and CDR2 FQGTGA. The CDR3 covers 15 residues. V shed 1 base and J shed 0 bases, with 7 bases lying between them. CDR3 amino acids: CASSLIGSSYNEQFF. The CDR3 coding sequence is TGTGCCAGCAGCTTAATCGGTAGCTCCTACAATGAGCAGTTCTTC.

The CDR3 DNA reads as TGTGCCAGCAGCTCCTCTAAGCGGGAGAGTCCCTACGAGCAGTACTTC. It is translated as CASSSSKRESPYEQYF. The chain joins TRBV3-1 to TRBJ2-7; TRBD2 matches at 8 bases. CDR1 LGHDT and CDR2 YNNKEL come from the germline V gene (reference sequence). After removal of 5 bases from V and 2 bases from J, the junction contained 11 bases not matched to a gene. The CDR3 is 16 amino acids.

The gene calls are TRBV20-1 and TRBJ1-5, with D possibly TRBD1 on 5 matching bases. Germline V gene lookup returns CDR1 DFQATT and CDR2 SNEGSKA (reference sequence). This CDR3 has 11 amino acids. The V end lost 3 bases, the J end lost 11 bases, and 11 bases lay between the germline ends. The CDR3 bases are TGCAGTGCTAGTAGGGGTTGGGCCCAGCATTTT. Amino acids: CSASRGWAQHF.

The count of this clonotype is one. The junction departs from the called germline gene at one end, perhaps through a read error. This chain uses TRBV6-1 with TRBJ2-2; D remains unclear. Germline CDR1 is MNHNS and CDR2 is SASEGT. The length of the CDR3 is 14 residues. The CDR3: CASSPDVNTVELFF. CDR3 sequence (DNA): TGTGCCAGCAGCCCGGACGTGAACACCGTGGAGCTGTTTTTC.

This clonotype was seen a handful of times. The chain links TRBV11-3 to TRBJ1-1; 9 bases fit TRBD1. This CDR3 spans 15 amino acids. V shed 5 bases and J 2 bases; nucleotides not matched to a gene: 6. Germline V gives CDR1 SGHNT, CDR2 YENEEA. CDR3 residues: CASSGRTGANTEAFF. The CDR3 bases are TGTGCCAGCAGCGGGCGGACAGGGGCTAACACTGAAGCTTTCTTT.

This clonotype was recorded many times. J is TRBJ2-5 and V is TRBV9, with a weak D call TRBD2 (5 bases). The CDR3 covers 15 residues. The germline V and J ends were trimmed by 0 bases and 5 bases, with 14 bases remaining between them. Germline V CDR1 and CDR2: SGDLS, YYNGEE. The chain's CDR3 is CASSVGVGSGETQYF. The CDR3 DNA reads TGTGCCAGCAGCGTAGGAGTCGGGTCGGGGGAGACCCAGTACTTC.

Only a few counts were recorded for this clonotype. The V gene is TRBV12-3 or TRBV12-4, the J gene TRBJ2-3, with 7 bases identical to TRBD2. The V and J ends lost 8 bases and 2 bases, in that order; junction bases with no gene match: 10. The CDR3 sequence is 15 residues long. This CDR3 is CASLPSSGFTDTQYF. The CDR3 DNA is TGTGCCAGCCTACCCTCTAGCGGATTCACAGATACGCAGTATTTT.

The chain employs TRBV20-1 and TRBJ2-3; weak D call: TRBD1 (5 bases). The CDR3 is 15 amino acids. CDR1 DFQATT and CDR2 SNEGSKA come from the germline V gene (reference sequence). Trimming took 3 bases from V and 2 from J, leaving 15 bases between them. Here the CDR3 reads CSARVRGTPTDTQYF. CDR3 nucleotides: TGCAGTGCTAGGGTTAGGGGTACCCCCACAGATACGCAGTATTTT.

The rearrangement joins TRBV12-3 or TRBV12-4 to TRBJ2-1; D gene uncertain. This CDR3 region has 12 residues. V was clipped by 4 bases and J by 14 bases, with 15 bases between them. CDR3 region: CASSYSPVSEFF. As DNA, the CDR3 is TGTGCCAGCAGTTATAGCCCTGTGAGCGAGTTCTTC.

In DNA form, the CDR3 reads TGTGCCATCAGTGAGTCACCGGGACAGGGCAATCAGCCCCAGCATTTT. This encodes CAISESPGQGNQPQHF. The chain links TRBV10-3 to TRBJ1-5; TRBD1 agrees at 8 bases. The CDR3 spans 16 residues. J gave up 2 bases and V 0 bases, and 3 bases lay outside the gene matches. From germline, CDR1 is ENHRY and CDR2 SYGVKD.

V usage is TRBV7-3 and J usage is TRBJ2-2; tentative D call: TRBD1 (5 bases). Germline V gives CDR1 SGHTA, CDR2 FQGTGA. V lost 1 base to trimming and J lost 5 bases, with 8 bases between them. There are 14 residues in the CDR3. The CDR3 here is CASSLKGLTGELFF. CDR3 coding DNA: TGTGCCAGCAGCTTAAAGGGGCTGACCGGGGAGCTGTTTTTT.

This clonotype was seen only a few times. Here the CDR3 reads CASRFGLAGVRTGELFF. The CDR3 DNA reads as TGCGCCAGCAGGTTCGGACTAGCGGGAGTGCGAACCGGGGAGCTGTTTTTT. The genes are TRBV10-1 and TRBJ2-2; 13 bases map to TRBD2. The junction had 9 bases not matched to a gene; V was cut back by 6 bases and J by 5 bases. This CDR3 is 17 amino acids long. CDR1 is WNHNN, CDR2 SYGVQD, per germline (reference sequence).

This clonotype was recorded a few times. The chain employs TRBV7-6 and TRBJ1-2; 7 bases are a match to TRBD1. This CDR3 spans 14 amino acids. V trimming: 0 bases; J trimming: 6 bases; junction bases outside the gene matches: 4. Germline CDR1 reads SGHVS; CDR2 reads FNYEAQ. CDR3 coding DNA: TGTGCCAGCAGCTTAGCGCGCACAGGGGATGGCTACACCTTC. Translation gives CASSLARTGDGYTF.

The chain joins TRBV4-2 to TRBJ2-5, with TRBD2 matching over 7 bases. Per the germline V gene, CDR1 is LGHNA and CDR2 is YNFKEQ. Unmatched junction bases numbered 7, after V lost 4 bases and J lost 2 bases. The CDR3 length is 15 residues. Here the CDR3 reads CASSLRASGQETQYF. DNA of the CDR3: TGTGCCAGCAGCCTCAGGGCTAGCGGACAAGAGACCCAGTACTTC.

The sample holds a few counts of this clonotype. The CDR3, as DNA: TGTGCCAGCACCGTGACTAGCGGGTTTTTCTCAGATACGCAGTATTTT. This gives the protein CASTVTSGFFSDTQYF. This rearrangement joins TRBV6-1 to TRBJ2-3, with 10 positions matching TRBD2. CDR3 length equals 16 residues. After removal of 7 bases from V and 4 bases from J, the junction contained 11 bases not matched to a gene. Per the germline V gene, CDR1 is MNHNS and CDR2 is SASEGT.

The gene calls are TRBV20-1 and TRBJ1-5; perhaps TRBD1 as D (5 bases). This CDR3 is built from 18 residues. Trimming removed 4 bases at V and 0 bases at J, with 22 bases between. CDR1 DFQATT and CDR2 SNEGSKA come from the germline V gene (reference sequence). The chain's CDR3 is CSAIGVQPRGYSNQPQHF. The CDR3 nucleotides are TGCAGTGCTATCGGGGTCCAACCGAGGGGATATAGCAATCAGCCCCAGCATTTT.

This chain joins TRBV7-9 and TRBJ2-1; D is unresolved. V was shortened by 1 base and J by 4 bases, with 5 bases between the two germline ends. Germline CDR1 SEHNR, CDR2 FQNEAQ (reference sequence). The CDR3 consists of 13 residues. The CDR3 DNA is TGTGCCAGCAGCTTAGTGGATTACAATGAGCAGTTCTTC. This codes for CASSLVDYNEQFF.

The rearrangement joins TRBV12-3 or TRBV12-4 to TRBJ2-7; D is unclear. The ends were cut back, 5 bases at V and 4 bases at J, with 9 bases in the middle. The CDR3 covers 12 residues. CDR3 DNA: TGTGCCAGCAGTAAAACACATTACGAGCAGTACTTC. It specifies CASSKTHYEQYF.

This clonotype has just a few counts. This chain uses TRBV7-3 with TRBJ2-2; D is ambiguous. Trimming took 4 bases from V and 6 from J, leaving 6 bases between them. This CDR3 has 12 amino acids. Germline V gene lookup returns CDR1 SGHTA and CDR2 FQGTGA. The CDR3 bases are TGTGCCAGCAGCTCAATAGCCGGGGAGCTGTTTTTT. This encodes CASSSIAGELFF.